This T cell receptor beta chain was obtained from a study of T cells expressing NK-cell markers. Regarding the study as a whole: These clonotypes, the leaders elsewhere, also led the CD3+CD56-NKG2C+ fraction in a handful of donors.

Turning to this clonotype: Its antigen is not identified.

Production of TCR beta cDNA relied on 5'RACE template switching with UMIs. TCRdb reprocessed the 5' RACE reads, keeping one entry per CDR3 protein, no DNA. The ten most abundant clones cover 20% to 25% of a sample with about 170,000 distinct CDR3 sequences. The length of the CDR3 is 17 residues. Germline V gene sequence: CDR1 MGHRA, CDR2 YSYEKL. This TCR came from a man aged 18 to 69 in good health. The sample taken for sequencing was blood T cells: a sorted CD56 or NKG2C T cell subset, CD4+ or CD8+ T cells, or bulk PBMC T cells (not recorded which). J is TRBJ2-1 and V is TRBV4-1. CDR3 region: CASSQTWVGAGYNEQFF.